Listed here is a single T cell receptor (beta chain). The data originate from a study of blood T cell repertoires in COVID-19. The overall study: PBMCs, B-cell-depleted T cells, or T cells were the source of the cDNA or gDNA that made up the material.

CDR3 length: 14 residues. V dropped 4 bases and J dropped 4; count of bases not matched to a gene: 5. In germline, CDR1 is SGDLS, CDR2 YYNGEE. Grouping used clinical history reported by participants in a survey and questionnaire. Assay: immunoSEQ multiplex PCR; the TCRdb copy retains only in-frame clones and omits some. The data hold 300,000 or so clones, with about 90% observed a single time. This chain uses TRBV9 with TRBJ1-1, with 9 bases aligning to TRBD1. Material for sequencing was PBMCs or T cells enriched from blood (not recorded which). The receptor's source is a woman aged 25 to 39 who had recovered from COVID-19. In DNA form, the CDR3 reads TGTGCCAGCAGCTCACCGGGACAGGGCACTGAAGCTTTCTTT. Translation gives CASSSPGQGTEAFF.